This paragraph reports one TCR beta chain. The antigen it binds to is not known. No base quality information exists; no much larger clone differs at one position. This entry belongs to a study of Ad26.COV2.S vaccination and SARS-CoV-2 variants (dated by TCRdb to the early 2020s). About the investigation overall: Vaccine-arm donors were drawn from COV1001, a multicentre, randomized, double-blind, placebo-controlled phase I-IIa trial of Ad26.COV2.S in healthy adults. Ad26.COV2.S was given intramuscularly at 5x10^10 or 1x10^11 viral particles, as a single shot or as two shots 56 days apart. The specificity and breadth of SARS-CoV-2-reactive T cell receptors after Ad26.COV2.S vaccination were assessed by TCRbeta repertoire sequencing. The TCR-sequenced set comprised around 30 samples: around 20 Ad26.COV2.S vaccine recipients, 5 placebo recipients and 8 SARS-CoV-2 convalescent individuals. Trial participants were randomized into five groups of five: low-dose or high-dose Ad26.COV2.S given once or twice, or placebo on both occasions. Throughout the experiments and outcome assessment, investigators stayed blinded to trial group allocation. What the research found in general, with its limitations: Vaccine and placebo recipients had comparable non-spike TCR breadth, which fits with the vaccine containing only spike. Compared with placebo recipients, Ad26.COV2.S recipients showed higher spike-specific TCR breadth (P = 0.0014). After vaccination, spike-specific CD8+ and CD4+ T cell responses were reported to show substantial breadth. The authors noted that total T cell responses may have been underestimated by the TCR breadth and depth analyses. The study was not powered for comparison of responses between vaccine doses or regimens.

Reading the germline V gene gives CDR1 MNHEY and CDR2 SVGAGI. The CDR3 has 15 amino acids, counting the end cysteine and phenylalanine. The kept DNA is CDR3 alone, 45 bases in frame from the first base. V is trimmed back by 6 bases and J by 6 bases, and the junction contains 7 bases that no gene match accounts for. The immunoSEQ Assay was the method used to sequence TCRbeta CDR3 regions. After extraction, genomic DNA underwent amplification by bias-controlled multiplex PCR, followed by high-throughput sequencing. In the original analysis: To quantify the absolute abundance of every unique TCRbeta CDR3 region, sequences were collapsed and filtered. T cell fraction was estimated by normalizing TCRbeta template counts to usable DNA, with usable DNA measured through amplification of reference genes found in all nucleated cells. Repertoire TCRs were annotated as SARS-CoV-2-specific by exact matching of V gene, CDR3 amino acid sequence and J gene to a known reactive TCR set. The reference SARS-CoV-2 TCR set was obtained from MIRA and was filtered for enrichment in COVID-19-positive ImmuneCODE repertoires, whereby public or cross-reactive TCRs were removed. Using the MIRA antigens, annotated TCRs were further analysed by specific ORF or by position within an ORF. Depth was the summed frequency of annotated unique rearrangements, while breadth was defined as annotated unique rearrangements over total unique productive rearrangements. Two-sided Wilcoxon rank-sum tests were applied when comparing TCR breadth between groups. As stored in TCRdb, this immuneACCESS dataset retains in-frame rearrangements with V and J assigned. A fraction of the clones does not appear; measured against another copy, unresolved V genes explain less than half of the discrepancy, and the remainder lacks a known reason. D and trimming were read from the DNA, whereas the V and J calls and clone size are those reported in that table. The sample contains about 380,000 clones, approximately 83% of them found a single time. Almost 7.5% of the sample belongs to the ten largest clones.

What the treatment or condition label conveys for this sample: roughly 18 received Ad26.COV2.S at low or high dose, single or two shots; 5 received placebo; per-sample allocation not given. For vaccine and placebo recipients, repertoires were sequenced using samples collected on day 63 after the first injection. In Cohort 1b, 25 adults aged 18-55 years were enrolled at a single site in Boston, USA, between 29 July and 7 August 2020. Ad26.COV2.S was a replication-incompetent adenovirus type 26 vector that expressed a prefusion-stabilized SARS-CoV-2 spike protein derived from the original Wuhan strain.

The specimen comprised peripheral blood, sampled in a trial of Ad26.COV2.S vaccine versus placebo. The receptor was isolated from a person aged 18-60 years who received the Ad26.COV2.S COVID-19 vaccine or a placebo. The chain is assembled from TRBV6-5 and TRBJ2-1, with TRBD2 identical over 11 junction bases. The DNA sequence reads TGTGCCAGCAGCCTTACTAGCGGGAGCTCCAATGAGCAGTTCTTC. It specifies CASSLTSGSSNEQFF.